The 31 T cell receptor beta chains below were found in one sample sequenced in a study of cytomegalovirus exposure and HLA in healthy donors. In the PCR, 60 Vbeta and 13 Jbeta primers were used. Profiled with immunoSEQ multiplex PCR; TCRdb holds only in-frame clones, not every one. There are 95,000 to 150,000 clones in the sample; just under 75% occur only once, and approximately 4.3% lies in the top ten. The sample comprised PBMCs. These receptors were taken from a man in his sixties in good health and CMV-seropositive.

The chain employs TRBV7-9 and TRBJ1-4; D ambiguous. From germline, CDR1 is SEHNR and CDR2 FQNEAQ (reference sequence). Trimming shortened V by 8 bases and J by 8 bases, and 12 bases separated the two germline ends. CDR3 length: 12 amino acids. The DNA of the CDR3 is TGTGCCAGCGGCGTACCGGGGGAAAAACTGTTTTTT. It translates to CASGVPGEKLFF.

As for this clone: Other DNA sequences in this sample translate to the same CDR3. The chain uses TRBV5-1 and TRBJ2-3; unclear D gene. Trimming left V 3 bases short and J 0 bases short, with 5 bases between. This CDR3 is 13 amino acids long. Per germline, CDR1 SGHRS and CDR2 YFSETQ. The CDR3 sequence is CASSSPSTDTQYF. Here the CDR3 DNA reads TGCGCCAGCAGCTCTCCTAGCACAGATACGCAGTATTTT.

CDR3 sequence reads: CASRTGQGIYEQYF. CDR3 sequence (DNA): TGTGCCAGCAGAACGGGACAGGGGATCTACGAGCAGTACTTC. The V gene is TRBV6-5, the J gene TRBJ2-7; TRBD1 matches at 10 bases. This CDR3 spans 14 amino acids. Per the germline V gene, CDR1 is MNHEY and CDR2 is SVGAGI. Trimming cost V 6 bases and J 3 bases; bases outside gene matches: 5.

CDR3 DNA sequence: TGTGCCAGCAGCTTGTCGTACGGGGGTCCCCAGCCCCAGCATTTT. Protein sequence: CASSLSYGGPQPQHF. The chain carries TRBV7-6 and TRBJ1-5; D is perhaps TRBD1 (5 bases). V lost 3 bases and J 7 bases, leaving 16 bases between the germline ends. Germline CDR1 SGHVS, CDR2 FNYEAQ. The CDR3 covers 15 residues.

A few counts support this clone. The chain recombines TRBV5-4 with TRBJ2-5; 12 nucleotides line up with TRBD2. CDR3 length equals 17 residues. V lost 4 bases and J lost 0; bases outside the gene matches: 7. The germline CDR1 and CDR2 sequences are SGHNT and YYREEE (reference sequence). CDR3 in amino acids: CASSVGLAGRYQETQYF. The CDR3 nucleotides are TGTGCCAGCAGCGTCGGACTAGCGGGGAGGTACCAAGAGACCCAGTACTTC.

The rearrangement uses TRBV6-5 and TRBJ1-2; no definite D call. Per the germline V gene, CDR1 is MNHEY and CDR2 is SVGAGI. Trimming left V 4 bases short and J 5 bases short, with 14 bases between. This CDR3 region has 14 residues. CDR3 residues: CASSFRRQQYGYTF. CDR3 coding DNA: TGTGCCAGCAGTTTTAGGCGGCAGCAATATGGCTACACCTTC.

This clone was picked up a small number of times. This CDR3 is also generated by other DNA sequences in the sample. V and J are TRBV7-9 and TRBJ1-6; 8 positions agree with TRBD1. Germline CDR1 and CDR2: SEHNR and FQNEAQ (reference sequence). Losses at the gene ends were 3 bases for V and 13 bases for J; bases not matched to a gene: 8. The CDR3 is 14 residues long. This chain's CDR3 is CASSFTGGDSPLHF. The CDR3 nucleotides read TGTGCCAGCAGCTTCACAGGGGGAGACTCGCCCCTCCACTTT.

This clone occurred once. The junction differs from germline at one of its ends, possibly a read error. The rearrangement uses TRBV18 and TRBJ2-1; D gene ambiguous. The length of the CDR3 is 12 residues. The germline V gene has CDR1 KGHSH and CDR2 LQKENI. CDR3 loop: CASAPTFNEQFF. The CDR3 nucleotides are TGTGCCAGCGCACCGACATTCAATGAGCAGTTCTTC.

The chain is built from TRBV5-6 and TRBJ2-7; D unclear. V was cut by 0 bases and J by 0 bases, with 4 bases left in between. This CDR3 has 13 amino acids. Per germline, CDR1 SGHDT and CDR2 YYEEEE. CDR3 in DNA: TGTGCCAGCAGCTTGGTCCGCTCCTACGAGCAGTACTTC. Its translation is CASSLVRSYEQYF.

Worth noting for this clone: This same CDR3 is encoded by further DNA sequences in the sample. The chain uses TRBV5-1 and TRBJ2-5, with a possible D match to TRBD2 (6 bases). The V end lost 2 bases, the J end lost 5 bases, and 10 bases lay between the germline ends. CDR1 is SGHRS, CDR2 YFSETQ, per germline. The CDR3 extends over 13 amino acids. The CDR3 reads CASSFGGRETQYF. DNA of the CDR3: TGCGCCAGCAGCTTCGGGGGTAGGGAGACCCAGTACTTC.

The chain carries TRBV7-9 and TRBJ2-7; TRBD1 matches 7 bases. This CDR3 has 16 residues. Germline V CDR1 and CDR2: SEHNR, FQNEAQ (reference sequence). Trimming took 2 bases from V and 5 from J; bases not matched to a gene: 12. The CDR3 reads CASSLRKDRSPDEQYF. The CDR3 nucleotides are TGTGCCAGCAGCTTAAGAAAGGACAGGTCCCCCGACGAGCAGTACTTC.

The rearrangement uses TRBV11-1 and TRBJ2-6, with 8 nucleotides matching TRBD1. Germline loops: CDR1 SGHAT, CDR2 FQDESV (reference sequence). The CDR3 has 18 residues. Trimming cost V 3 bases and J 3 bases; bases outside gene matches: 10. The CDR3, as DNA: TGTGCCAGCAGCTTGGAGACAGGGGTAGGGCATGGGGCCAACGTCCTGACTTTC. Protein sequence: CASSLETGVGHGANVLTF.

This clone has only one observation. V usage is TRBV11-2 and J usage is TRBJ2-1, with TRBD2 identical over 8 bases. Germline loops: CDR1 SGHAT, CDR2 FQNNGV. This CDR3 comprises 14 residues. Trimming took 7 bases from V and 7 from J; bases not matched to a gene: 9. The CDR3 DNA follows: TGTGCCAGCACACGACGGGGGGGCAGAAATGAGCAGTTCTTC. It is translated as CASTRRGGRNEQFF.

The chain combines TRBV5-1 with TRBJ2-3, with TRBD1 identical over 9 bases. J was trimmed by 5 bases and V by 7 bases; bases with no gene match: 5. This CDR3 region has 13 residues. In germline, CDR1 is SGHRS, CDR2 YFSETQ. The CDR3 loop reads CASGQGHGDTQYF. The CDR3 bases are TGCGCCAGCGGACAGGGGCATGGAGATACGCAGTATTTT.

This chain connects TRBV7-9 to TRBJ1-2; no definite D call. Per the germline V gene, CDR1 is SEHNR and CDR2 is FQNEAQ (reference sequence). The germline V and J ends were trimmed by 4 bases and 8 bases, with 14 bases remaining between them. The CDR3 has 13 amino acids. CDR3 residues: CASSYGSLGGYTF. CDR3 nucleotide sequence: TGTGCCAGCAGCTATGGGAGTCTCGGGGGCTACACCTTC.

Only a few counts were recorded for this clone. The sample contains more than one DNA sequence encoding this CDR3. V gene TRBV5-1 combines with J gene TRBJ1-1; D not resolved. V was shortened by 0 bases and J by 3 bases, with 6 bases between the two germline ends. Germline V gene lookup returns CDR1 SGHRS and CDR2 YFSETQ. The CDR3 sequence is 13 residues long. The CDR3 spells CASSLAGDTEAFF. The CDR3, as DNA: TGCGCCAGCAGCTTGGCCGGGGACACTGAAGCTTTCTTT.

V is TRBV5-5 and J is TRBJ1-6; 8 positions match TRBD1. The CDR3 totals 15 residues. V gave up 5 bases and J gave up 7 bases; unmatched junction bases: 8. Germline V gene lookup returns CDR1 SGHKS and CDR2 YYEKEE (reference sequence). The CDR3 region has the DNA TGTGCCAGCAGTTCGTCAGGGGGCATGAATTCACCCCTCCACTTT. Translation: CASSSSGGMNSPLHF.

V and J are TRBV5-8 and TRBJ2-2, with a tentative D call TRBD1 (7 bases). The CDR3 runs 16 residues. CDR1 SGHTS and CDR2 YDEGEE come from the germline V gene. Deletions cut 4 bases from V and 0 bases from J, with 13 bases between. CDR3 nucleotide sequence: TGTGCCAGCAGCGTCGGGGGACAGCCGAACACCGGGGAGCTGTTTTTT. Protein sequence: CASSVGGQPNTGELFF.

CDR3 residues: CASSYLGKGDTIYF. The CDR3 bases are TGTGCCAGCAGTTACCTCGGGAAGGGGGACACCATATATTTT. The chain combines TRBV6-6 with TRBJ1-3; TRBD1 might be the D (6 bases). The CDR3 is made up of 14 amino acids. Trimming left V 2 bases short and J 8 bases short, with 13 bases between. Germline V gene sequence: CDR1 MNHNY, CDR2 SVGAGI (reference sequence).

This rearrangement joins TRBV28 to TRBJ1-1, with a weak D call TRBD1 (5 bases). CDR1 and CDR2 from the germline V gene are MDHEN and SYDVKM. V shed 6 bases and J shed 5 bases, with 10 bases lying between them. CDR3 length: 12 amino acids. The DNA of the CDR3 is TGTGCCAGCAGCTCCGGGGGGACTGAAGCTTTCTTT. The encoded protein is CASSSGGTEAFF.

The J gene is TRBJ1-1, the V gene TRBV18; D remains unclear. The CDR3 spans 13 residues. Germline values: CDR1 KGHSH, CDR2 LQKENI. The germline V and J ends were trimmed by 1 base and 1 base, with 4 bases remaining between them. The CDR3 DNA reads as TGTGCCAGCTCACCACAGAGGAACACTGAAGCTTTCTTT. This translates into CASSPQRNTEAFF.

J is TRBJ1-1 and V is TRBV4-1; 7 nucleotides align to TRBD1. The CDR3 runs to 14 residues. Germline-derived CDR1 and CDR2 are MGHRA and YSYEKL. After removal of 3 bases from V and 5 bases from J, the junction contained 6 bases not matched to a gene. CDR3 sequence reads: CASSQMGQSTEAFF. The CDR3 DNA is TGCGCCAGCAGCCAGATGGGACAGTCTACTGAAGCTTTCTTT.

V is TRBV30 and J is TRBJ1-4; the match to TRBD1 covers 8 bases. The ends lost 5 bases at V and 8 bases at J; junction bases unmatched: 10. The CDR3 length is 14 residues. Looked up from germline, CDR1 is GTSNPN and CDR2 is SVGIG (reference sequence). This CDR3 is CAWDRQGLYEKLFF. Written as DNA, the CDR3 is TGTGCCTGGGACAGACAGGGGCTCTACGAAAAACTGTTTTTT.

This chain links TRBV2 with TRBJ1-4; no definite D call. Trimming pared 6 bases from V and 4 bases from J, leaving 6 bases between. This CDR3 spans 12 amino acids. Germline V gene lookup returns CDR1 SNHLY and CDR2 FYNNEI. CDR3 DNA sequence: TGTGCCAGCAGGGCCGATAATGAAAAACTGTTTTTT. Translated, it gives CASRADNEKLFF. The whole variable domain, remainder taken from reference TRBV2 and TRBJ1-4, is EPEVTQTPSHQVTQMGQEVILRCVPISNHLYFYWYRQILGQKVEFLVSFYNNEISEKSEIFDDQFSVERPDGSNFTLKIRSTKLEDSAMYFCASRADNEKLFFGSGTQLSVL.

As DNA, the CDR3 is TGTGCCAGCAGTGAAGTCGGTAAGCGGACCCCGGACACCGGGGAGCTGTTTTTT. Its translation: CASSEVGKRTPDTGELFF. The chain couples TRBV6-4 to TRBJ2-2; perhaps TRBD2 as D (5 bases). CDR1 is MRHNA, CDR2 SNTAGT, per germline. The CDR3 sequence is 18 residues long. V lost 3 bases to trimming and J lost 3 bases, with 20 bases between them.

DNA of the CDR3: TGCGCCAGCAGCTTTCGAGGACTCCTAGGAGAGACCCAGTACTTC. As protein: CASSFRGLLGETQYF. The V call is TRBV5-1, the J call TRBJ2-5, with D perhaps matching TRBD2 (5 bases). V lost 2 bases, J lost 4 bases, and 15 bases lay in between. This CDR3 region has 15 residues. Germline CDR1 and CDR2: SGHRS and YFSETQ.

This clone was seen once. This CDR3 reads CASSLGTGTLYEQYF. CDR3 bases: TGCGCCAGCAGCTTGGGAACAGGAACGCTTTACGAGCAGTACTTC. The gene calls are TRBV5-1 and TRBJ2-7; D possibly corresponds to TRBD1 (5 bases). This CDR3 has 15 residues. Germline assignment: CDR1 SGHRS and CDR2 YFSETQ. V was clipped by 0 bases and J by 4 bases, with 14 bases between them.

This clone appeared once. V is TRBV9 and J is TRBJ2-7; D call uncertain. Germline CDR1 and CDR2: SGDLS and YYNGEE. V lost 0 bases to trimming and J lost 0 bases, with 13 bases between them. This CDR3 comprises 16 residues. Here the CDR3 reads CASSVASQAGSYEQYF. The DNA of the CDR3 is TGTGCCAGCAGCGTAGCTTCCCAGGCTGGCTCCTACGAGCAGTACTTC.

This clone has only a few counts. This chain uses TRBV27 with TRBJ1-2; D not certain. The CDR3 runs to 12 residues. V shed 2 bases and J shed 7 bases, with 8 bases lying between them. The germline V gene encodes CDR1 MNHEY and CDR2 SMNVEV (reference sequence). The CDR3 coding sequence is TGTGCCAGCAGTTTAAGAGGGTTTGGCTACACCTTC. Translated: CASSLRGFGYTF.

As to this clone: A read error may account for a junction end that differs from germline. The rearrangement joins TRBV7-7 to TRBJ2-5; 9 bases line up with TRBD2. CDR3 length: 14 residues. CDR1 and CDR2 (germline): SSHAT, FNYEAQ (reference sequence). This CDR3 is CASSYSGGQETQYF. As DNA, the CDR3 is TGTGCTAGCAGCTATAGCGGGGGACAAGAGACCCAGTACTTC.

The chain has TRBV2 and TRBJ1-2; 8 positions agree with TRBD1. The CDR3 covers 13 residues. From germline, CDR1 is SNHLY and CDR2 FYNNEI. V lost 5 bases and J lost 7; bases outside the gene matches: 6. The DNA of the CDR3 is TGTGCCAGCAGTAATGACAGGGGTTCTGGCTACACCTTC. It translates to CASSNDRGSGYTF.